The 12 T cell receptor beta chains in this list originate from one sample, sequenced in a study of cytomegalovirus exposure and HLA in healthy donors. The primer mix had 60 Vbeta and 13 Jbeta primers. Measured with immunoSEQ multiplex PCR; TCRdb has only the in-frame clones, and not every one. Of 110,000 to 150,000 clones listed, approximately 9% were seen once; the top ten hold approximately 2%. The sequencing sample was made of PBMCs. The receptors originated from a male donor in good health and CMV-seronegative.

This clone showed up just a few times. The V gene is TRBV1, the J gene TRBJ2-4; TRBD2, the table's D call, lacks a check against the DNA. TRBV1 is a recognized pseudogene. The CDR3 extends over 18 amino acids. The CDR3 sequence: CTSSQDRGLAGFKNIQYF. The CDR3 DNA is TGCACCAGCAGCCAAGATCGGGGACTAGCGGGCTTCAAAAACATTCAGTACTTC.

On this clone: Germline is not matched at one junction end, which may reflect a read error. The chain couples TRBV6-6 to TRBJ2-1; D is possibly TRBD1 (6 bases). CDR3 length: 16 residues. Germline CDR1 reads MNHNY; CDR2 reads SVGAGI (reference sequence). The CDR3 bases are TGTGCCAGCAGTTCAAAACAGGGCAGCTCCTACAATGCGCAGTTCTTC. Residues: CASSSKQGSSYNAQFF.

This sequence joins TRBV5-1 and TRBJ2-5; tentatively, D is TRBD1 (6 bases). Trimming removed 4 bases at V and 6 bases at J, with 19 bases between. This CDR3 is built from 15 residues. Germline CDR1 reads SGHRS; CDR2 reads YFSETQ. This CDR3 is CASSPTDRLLQTQYF. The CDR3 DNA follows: TGCGCCAGCAGCCCGACGGACAGACTTTTGCAGACCCAGTACTTC.

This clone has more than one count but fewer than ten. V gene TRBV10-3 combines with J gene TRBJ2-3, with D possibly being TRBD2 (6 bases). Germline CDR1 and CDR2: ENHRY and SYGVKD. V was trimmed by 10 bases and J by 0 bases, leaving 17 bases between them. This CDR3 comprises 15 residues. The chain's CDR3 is CATSLAGPSTDTQYF. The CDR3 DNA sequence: TGTGCCACCTCCCTTGCGGGGCCTAGCACAGATACGCAGTATTTT.

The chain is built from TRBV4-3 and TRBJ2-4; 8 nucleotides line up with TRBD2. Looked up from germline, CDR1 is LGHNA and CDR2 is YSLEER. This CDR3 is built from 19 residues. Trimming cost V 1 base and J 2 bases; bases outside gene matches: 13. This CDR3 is CASSQARGGDRASKNIQYF. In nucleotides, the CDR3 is TGCGCCAGCAGCCAAGCCCGGGGGGGAGACCGGGCTTCCAAAAACATTCAGTACTTC.

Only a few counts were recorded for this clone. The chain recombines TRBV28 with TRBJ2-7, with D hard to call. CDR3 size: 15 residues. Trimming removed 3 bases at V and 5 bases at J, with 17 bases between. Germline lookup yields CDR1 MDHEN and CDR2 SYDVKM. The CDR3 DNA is TGTGCCAGCAGTTTTGCTTGGCCCCAACCACACGAGCAGTACTTC. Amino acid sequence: CASSFAWPQPHEQYF.

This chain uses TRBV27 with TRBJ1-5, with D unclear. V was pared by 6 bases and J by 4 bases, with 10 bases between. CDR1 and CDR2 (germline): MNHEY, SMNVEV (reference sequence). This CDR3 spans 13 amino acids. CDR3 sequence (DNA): TGTGCCAGCAGGCGCGACATAAATCAGCCCCAGCATTTT. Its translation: CASRRDINQPQHF.

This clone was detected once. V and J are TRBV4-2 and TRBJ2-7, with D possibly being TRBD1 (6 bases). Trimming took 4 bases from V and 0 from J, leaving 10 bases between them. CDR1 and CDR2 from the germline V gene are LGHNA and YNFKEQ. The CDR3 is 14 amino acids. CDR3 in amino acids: CASSPDRGSYEQYF. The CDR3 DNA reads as TGTGCCAGCAGCCCGGACAGAGGCTCCTACGAGCAGTACTTC.

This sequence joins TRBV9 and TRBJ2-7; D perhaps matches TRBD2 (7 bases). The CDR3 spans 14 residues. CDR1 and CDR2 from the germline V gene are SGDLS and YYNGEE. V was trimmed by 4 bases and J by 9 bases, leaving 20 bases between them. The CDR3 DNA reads TGTGCCAGCAGCCCGGGGGGCGGACAAAGAGGGCAGTACTTC. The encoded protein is CASSPGGGQRGQYF.

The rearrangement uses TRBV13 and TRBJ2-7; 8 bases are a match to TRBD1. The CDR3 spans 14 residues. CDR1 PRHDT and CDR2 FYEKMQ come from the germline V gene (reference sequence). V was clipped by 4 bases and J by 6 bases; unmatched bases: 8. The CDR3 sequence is CASSCRDRFCEQYF. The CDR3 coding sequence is TGTGCCAGCAGCTGCCGGGACAGGTTCTGCGAGCAGTACTTC.

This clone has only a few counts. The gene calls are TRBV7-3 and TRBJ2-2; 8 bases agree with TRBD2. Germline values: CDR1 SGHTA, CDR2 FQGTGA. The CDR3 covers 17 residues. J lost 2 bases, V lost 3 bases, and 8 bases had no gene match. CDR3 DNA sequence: TGTGCCAGCAGCTTTGAGAGCGGGGGAACAAACACCGGGGAGCTGTTTTTT. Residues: CASSFESGGTNTGELFF.

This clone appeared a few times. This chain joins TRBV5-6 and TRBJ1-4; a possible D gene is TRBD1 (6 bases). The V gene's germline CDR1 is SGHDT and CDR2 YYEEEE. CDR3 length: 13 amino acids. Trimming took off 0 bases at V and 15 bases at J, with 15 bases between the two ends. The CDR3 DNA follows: TGTGCCAGCAGCTTGGGGACAGAATTAATGGTGTTTTTT. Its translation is CASSLGTELMVFF.